Listed below are T cell receptor beta chains from one sample, sequenced in a study of cytomegalovirus exposure and HLA in healthy donors. The repertoire was sequenced with immunoSEQ multiplex PCR; TCRdb's copy has only in-frame clones and lacks some. This table holds 170,000 or so clones, 65% to 85% found once. Sequencing used PBMCs. The receptors here all came from a woman aged 18-29 years in good health and CMV-seropositive. Both conserved end residues are part of each CDR3. The D gene is left open where the match is weak. For some rows the clone size is stated as once, few or many, or as a class when expanded; others skip it.

>TRBJ2-7|-|TRBD1|TRBV14
TGTGCCAGCAGCCCCCGGGACAGGGGTTCCTACGAGCAGTACTTC
CASSPRDRGSYEQYF
>TRBJ2-7|-|TRBD2|TRBV9
TGTGCCAGCAGCGTAGGTGGAGCGGGGCAACGCGAGCAGTACTTC
CASSVGGAGQREQYF
>TRBJ2-5|-|TRBD2|TRBV2
TGTGCCAGCAGCCAACCCACTAGCGGGGGGTGGGAGACCCAGTACTTC
CASSQPTSGGWETQYF
>TRBJ2-7|few|TRBD1|TRBV5-4
TGTGCCAGCAGCCCGGCGGCCCCGGGACAGAACTCCTACGAGCAGTACTTC
CASSPAAPGQNSYEQYF
>TRBJ2-3|-|TRBD2|TRBV13
TGTGCCAGCAGCCCAAGCGGGGGCACACGCACAGATACGCAGTATTTT
CASSPSGGTRTDTQYF
>TRBJ1-2|-|TRBD1|TRBV5-1
TGCGCCAGCAGCTCGGGACAGGGGTATGGCTACACCTTC
CASSSGQGYGYTF
>TRBJ1-1|-|-|TRBV11-3
TGTGCCAGCAGCCCCCTATTGACTGAAGCTTTCTTT
CASSPLLTEAFF
>TRBJ1-4|-|-|TRBV6-5
TGTGCCAGCAGGATCGGTGAAAAACTGTTTTTT
CASRIGEKLFF
>TRBJ2-7|-|-|TRBV18
TGTGCCAGCTCACCACGGGGCATGGAGATGGGATACGAGCAGTACTTC
CASSPRGMEMGYEQYF
>TRBJ2-2|-|TRBD2|TRBV11-2
TGTGCCAGCAGGGGGGGGACGAACACCGGGGAGCTGTTTTTT
CASRGGTNTGELFF
>TRBJ2-1|once|TRBD2|TRBV5-1
TGCGCCAGCAGCGACCCTAGCGGCTACAATGAGCAGTTCTTC
CASSDPSGYNEQFF
>TRBJ2-7|-|-|TRBV7-7
TGTGCCAGCACCGTGTCGGGTTTCCACGAGCAGTACTTC
CASTVSGFHEQYF
>TRBJ1-1|-|-|TRBV5-1
TGCGCCAGCTTCTCCCAAGGAGCGGGGATGAACACTGAAGCTTTCTTT
CASFSQGAGMNTEAFF
>TRBJ1-1|-|-|TRBV10-1
TGCGCCAGCAGCGTTGAGATGAACACTGAAGCTTTCTTT
CASSVEMNTEAFF
>TRBJ2-2|-|-|TRBV25-1
TGTGCCAGCAGTGGCGATTACACCGGGGAGCTGTTTTTT
CASSGDYTGELFF
>TRBJ1-5|-|TRBD1|TRBV5-8
TGTGCCAGCAGCTTCAGACAGGGCCAGAATCAGCCCCAGCATTTT
CASSFRQGQNQPQHF
>TRBJ2-5|-|TRBD1|TRBV7-9
TGTGCCAGCAGCCCCAGACAGGGGACCCTCCAAGAGACCCAGTACTTC
CASSPRQGTLQETQYF